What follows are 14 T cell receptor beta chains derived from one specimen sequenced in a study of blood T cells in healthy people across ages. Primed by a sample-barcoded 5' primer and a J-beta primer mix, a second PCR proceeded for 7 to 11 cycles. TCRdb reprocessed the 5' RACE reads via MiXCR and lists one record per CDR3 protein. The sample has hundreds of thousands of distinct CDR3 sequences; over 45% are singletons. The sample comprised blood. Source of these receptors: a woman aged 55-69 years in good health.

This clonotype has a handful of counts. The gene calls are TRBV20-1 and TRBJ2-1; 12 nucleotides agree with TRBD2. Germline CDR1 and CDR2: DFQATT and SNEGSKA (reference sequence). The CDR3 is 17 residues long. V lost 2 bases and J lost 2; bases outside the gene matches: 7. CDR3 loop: CSARTTSGGRTYNEQFF. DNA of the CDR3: TGCAGTGCTAGAACGACTAGCGGGGGAAGGACCTACAATGAGCAGTTCTTC.

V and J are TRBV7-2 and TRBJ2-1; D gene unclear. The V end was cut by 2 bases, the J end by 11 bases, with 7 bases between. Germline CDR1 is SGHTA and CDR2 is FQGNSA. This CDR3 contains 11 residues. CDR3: CASSLSSKQFF. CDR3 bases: TGTGCCAGCAGCTTAAGCAGTAAGCAGTTCTTC. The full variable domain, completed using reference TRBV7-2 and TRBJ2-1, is GAGVSQSPSNKVTEKGKDVELRCDPISGHTALYWYRQSLGQGLEFLIYFQGNSAPDKSGLPSDRFSAERTGGSVSTLTIQRTQQEDSAVYLCASSLSSKQFFGPGTRLTVL.

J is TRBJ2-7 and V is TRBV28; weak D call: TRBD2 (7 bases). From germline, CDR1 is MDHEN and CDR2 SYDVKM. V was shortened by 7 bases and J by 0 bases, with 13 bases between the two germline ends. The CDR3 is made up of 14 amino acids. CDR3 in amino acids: CASTLGGVSYEQYF. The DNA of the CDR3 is TGTGCCAGCACCCTAGGGGGGGTCTCCTACGAGCAGTACTTC.

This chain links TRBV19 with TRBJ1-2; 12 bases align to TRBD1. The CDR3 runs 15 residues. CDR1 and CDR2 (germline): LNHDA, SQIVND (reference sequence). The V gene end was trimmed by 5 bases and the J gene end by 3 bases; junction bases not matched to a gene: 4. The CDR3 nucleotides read TGTGCCAGTAGTTCCGGGACAGGGGGCTACTATGGCTACACCTTC. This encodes CASSSGTGGYYGYTF.

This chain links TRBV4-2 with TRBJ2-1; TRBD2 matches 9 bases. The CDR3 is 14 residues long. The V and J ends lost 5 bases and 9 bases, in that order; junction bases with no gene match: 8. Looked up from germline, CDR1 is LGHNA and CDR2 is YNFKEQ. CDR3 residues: CASSVSSSGTEQFF. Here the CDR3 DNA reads TGTGCCAGCAGCGTCTCTTCTAGCGGGACTGAGCAGTTCTTC.

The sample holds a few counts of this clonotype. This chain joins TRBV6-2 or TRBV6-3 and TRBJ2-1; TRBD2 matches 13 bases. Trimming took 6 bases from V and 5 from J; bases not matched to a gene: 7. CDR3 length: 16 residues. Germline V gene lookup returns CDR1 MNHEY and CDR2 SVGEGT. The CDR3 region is CASRTGTSGIHNEQFF. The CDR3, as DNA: TGTGCCAGCAGAACCGGGACTAGCGGGATCCACAATGAGCAGTTCTTC.

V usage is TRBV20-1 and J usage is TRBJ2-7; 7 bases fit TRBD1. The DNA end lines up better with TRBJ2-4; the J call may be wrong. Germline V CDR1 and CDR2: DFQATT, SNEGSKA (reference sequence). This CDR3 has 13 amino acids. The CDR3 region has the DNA TGCAGTGCTAGGGGACAGATAAAAAACATTCAGTACTTC. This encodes CSARGQIKNIQYF.

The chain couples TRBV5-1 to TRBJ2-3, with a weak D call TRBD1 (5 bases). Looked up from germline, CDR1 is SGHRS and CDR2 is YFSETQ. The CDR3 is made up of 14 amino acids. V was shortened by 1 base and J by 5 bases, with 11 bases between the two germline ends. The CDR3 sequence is CASSLSQGEDTQYF. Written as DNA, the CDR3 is TGCGCCAGCAGCTTGTCCCAGGGCGAAGATACGCAGTATTTT.

The CDR3 here is CAIEDRTSGNTIYF. CDR3 nucleotide sequence: TGTGCCATCGAGGACAGGACCTCTGGAAACACCATATATTTT. V and J are TRBV10-3 and TRBJ1-3, with TRBD1 identical over 7 bases. With 8 bases clipped from V and 0 bases from J, the junction kept 4 bases outside the gene matches. Germline lookup yields CDR1 ENHRY and CDR2 SYGVKD. The CDR3 extends over 14 amino acids.

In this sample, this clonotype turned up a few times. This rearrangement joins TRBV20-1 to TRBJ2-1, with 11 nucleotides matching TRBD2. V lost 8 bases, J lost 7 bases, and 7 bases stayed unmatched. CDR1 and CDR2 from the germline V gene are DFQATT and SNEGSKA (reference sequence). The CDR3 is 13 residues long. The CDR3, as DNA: TGCAGTCCACAAACTAGCGGGAGAAATGAGCAGTTCTTC. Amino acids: CSPQTSGRNEQFF.

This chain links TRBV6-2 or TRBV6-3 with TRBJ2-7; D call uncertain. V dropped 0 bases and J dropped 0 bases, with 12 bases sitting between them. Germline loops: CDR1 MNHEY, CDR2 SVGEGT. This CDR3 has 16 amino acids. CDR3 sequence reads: CASSYSLEVVSYEQYF. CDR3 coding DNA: TGTGCCAGCAGTTACTCGCTCGAGGTCGTCTCCTACGAGCAGTACTTC.

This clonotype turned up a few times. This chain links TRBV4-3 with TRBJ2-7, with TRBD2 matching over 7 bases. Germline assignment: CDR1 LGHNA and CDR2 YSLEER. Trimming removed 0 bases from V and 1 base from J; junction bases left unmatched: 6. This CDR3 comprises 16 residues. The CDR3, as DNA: TGCGCCAGCAGCCAAGATTCTCTAGCGGAGTCCTACGAGCAGTACTTC. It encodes CASSQDSLAESYEQYF.

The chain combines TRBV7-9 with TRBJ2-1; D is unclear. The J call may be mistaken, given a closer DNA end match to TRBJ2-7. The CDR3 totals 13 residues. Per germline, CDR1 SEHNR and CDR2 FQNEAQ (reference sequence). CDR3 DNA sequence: TGTGCCAGCAGCTTAGTCTCCTACAATGAGCAGTACTTC. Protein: CASSLVSYNEQYF.

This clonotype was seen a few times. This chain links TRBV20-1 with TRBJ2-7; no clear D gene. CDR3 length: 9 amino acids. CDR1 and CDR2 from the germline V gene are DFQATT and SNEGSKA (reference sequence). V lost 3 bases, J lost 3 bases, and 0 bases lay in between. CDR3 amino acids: CSASYEQYF. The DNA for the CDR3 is TGCAGTGCTAGCTACGAGCAGTACTTC.